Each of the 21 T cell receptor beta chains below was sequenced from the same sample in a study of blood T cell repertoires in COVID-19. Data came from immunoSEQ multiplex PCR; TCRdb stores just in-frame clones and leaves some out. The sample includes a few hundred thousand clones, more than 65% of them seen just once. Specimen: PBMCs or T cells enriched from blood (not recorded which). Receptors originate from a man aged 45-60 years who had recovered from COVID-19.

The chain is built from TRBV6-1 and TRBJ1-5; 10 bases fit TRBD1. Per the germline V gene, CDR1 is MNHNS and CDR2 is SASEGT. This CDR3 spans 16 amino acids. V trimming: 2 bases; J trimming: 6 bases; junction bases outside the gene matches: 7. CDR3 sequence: CASSEYGDRGGQPQHF. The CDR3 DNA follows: TGTGCCAGCAGTGAATACGGGGACAGGGGTGGTCAGCCCCAGCATTTT.

CDR3 loop: CASSQESRQGPNSGNTIYF. Here the CDR3 DNA reads TGTGCCAGCAGCCAAGAATCTAGACAGGGGCCAAACTCTGGAAACACCATATATTTT. The genes are TRBV4-2 and TRBJ1-3; TRBD1 matches 8 bases. V shed 0 bases, J shed 0 bases, and the junction held 10 bases outside the gene matches. This CDR3 is 19 amino acids long. CDR1 is LGHNA, CDR2 YNFKEQ, per germline.

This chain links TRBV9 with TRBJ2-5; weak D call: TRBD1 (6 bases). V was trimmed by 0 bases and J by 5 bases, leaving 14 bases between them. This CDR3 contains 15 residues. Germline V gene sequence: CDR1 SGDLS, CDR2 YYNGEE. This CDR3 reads CASSVGTGFRETQYF. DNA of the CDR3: TGTGCCAGCAGCGTAGGCACAGGGTTTCGGGAGACCCAGTACTTC.

The CDR3, as DNA: TGTGCCAGCAGCCCAGACAGATACGAGCAGTACTTC. Residues: CASSPDRYEQYF. The chain has TRBV11-3 and TRBJ2-7, with a possible D match to TRBD1 (5 bases). CDR1 is SGHNT and CDR2 is YENEEA in the germline V gene. Between the trimmed V and J ends, which lost 5 bases and 4 bases, there was a span of 9 bases. This CDR3 has 12 residues.

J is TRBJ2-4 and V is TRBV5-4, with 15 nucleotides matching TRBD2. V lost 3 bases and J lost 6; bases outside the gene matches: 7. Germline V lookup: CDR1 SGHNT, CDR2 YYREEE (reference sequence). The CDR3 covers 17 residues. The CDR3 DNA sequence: TGTGCCAGCAGCTCGGGACTAGCGGGGGGCCTATTAAACATTCAGTACTTC. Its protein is CASSSGLAGGLLNIQYF.

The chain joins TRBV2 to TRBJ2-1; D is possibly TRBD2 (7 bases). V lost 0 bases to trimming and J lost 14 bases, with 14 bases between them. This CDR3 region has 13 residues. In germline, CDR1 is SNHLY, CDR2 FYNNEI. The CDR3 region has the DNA TGTGCCAGCAGTGAAGCGGGAGGGGGACCGGAGTTCTTC. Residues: CASSEAGGGPEFF.

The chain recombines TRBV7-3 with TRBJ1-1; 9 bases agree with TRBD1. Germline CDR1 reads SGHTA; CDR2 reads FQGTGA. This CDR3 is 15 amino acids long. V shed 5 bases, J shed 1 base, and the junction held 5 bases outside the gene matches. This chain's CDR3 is CASSQLGQGNTEAFF. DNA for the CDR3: TGTGCCAGCAGCCAACTGGGACAGGGGAACACTGAAGCTTTCTTT.

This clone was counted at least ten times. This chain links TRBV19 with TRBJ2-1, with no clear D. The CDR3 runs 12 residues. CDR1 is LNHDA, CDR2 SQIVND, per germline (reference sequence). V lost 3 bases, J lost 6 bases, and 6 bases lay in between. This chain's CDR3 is CASSIRSNEQFF. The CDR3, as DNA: TGTGCCAGTAGTATTCGGTCCAATGAGCAGTTCTTC.

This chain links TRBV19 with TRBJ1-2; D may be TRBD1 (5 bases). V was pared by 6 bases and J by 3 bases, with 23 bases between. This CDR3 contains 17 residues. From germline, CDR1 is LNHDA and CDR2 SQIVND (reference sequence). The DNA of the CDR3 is TGTGCCAGTAGAGACGGTGCGGGACGGCCCAAGGACTATGGCTACACCTTC. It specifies CASRDGAGRPKDYGYTF.

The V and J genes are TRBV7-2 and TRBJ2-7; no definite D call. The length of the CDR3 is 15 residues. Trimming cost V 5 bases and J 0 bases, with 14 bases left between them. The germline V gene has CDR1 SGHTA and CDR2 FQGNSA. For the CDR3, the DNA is TGTGCCAGCAGCCATGAGATCGGAGCCTCCTACGAGCAGTACTTC. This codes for CASSHEIGASYEQYF.

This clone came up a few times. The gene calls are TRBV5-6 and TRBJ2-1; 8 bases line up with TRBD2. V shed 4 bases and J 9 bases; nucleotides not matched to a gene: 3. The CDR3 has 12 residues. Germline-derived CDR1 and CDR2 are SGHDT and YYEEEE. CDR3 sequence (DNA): TGTGCCAGCAGCCCCGGGACTAGTGAGCAGTTCTTC. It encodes CASSPGTSEQFF.

The CDR3 spells CASRNHAGTKETQYF. The CDR3 DNA follows: TGTGCCAGCAGGAACCACGCAGGGACAAAAGAGACCCAGTACTTC. The chain links TRBV27 to TRBJ2-5; D possibly corresponds to TRBD1 (6 bases). V shed 6 bases and J shed 3 bases, with 17 bases lying between them. The CDR3 spans 15 residues. Germline V gene sequence: CDR1 MNHEY, CDR2 SMNVEV (reference sequence).

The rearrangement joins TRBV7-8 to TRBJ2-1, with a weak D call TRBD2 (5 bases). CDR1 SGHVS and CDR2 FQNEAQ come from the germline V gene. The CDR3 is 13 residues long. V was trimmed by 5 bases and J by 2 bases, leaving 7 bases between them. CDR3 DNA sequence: TGTGCCAGCAGCCTGGGAGCCTACAATGAGCAGTTCTTC. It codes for CASSLGAYNEQFF.

CDR3 loop: CASSLGPQGTGGNTIYF. CDR3 coding DNA: TGTGCCAGCAGCTTGGGCCCCCAGGGGACGGGGGGAAACACCATATATTTT. This chain uses TRBV5-6 with TRBJ1-3; a possible D gene is TRBD1 (6 bases). CDR1 and CDR2 (germline): SGHDT, YYEEEE. V lost 0 bases to trimming and J lost 4 bases, with 17 bases between them. The CDR3 runs 17 residues.

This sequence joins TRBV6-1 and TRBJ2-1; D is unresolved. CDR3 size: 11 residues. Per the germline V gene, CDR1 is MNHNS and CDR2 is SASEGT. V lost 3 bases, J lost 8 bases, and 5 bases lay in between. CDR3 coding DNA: TGTGCCAGCAGTGAGTGGCATGAGCAGTTCTTC. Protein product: CASSEWHEQFF.

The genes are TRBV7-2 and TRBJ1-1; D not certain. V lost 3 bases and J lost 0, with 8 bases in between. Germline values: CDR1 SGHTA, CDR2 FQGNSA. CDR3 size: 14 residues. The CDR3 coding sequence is TGTGCCAGCAGCTTGGTAGCCATGAACACTGAAGCTTTCTTT. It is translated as CASSLVAMNTEAFF.

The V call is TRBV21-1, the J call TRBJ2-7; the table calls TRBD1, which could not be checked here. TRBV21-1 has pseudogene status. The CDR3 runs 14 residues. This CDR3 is CARSRGDRDYEQYF. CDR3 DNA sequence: TGTGCCAGATCTAGGGGGGACAGGGACTACGAGCAGTACTTC.

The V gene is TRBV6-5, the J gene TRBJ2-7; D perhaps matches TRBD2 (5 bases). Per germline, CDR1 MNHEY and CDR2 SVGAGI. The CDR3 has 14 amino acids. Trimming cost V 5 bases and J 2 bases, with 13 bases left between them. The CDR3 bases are TGTGCCAGCAGTCGACGCGGGTCGACCTACGAGCAGTACTTC. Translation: CASSRRGSTYEQYF.

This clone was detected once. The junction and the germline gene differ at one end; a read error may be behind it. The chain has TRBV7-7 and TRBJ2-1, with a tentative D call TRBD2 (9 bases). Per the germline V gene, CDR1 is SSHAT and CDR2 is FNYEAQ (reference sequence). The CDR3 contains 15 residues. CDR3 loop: CASSGGTGPRDEQFF. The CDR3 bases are TGTGCTAGCAGCGGGGGGACAGGCCCGCGGGATGAGCAGTTCTTC.

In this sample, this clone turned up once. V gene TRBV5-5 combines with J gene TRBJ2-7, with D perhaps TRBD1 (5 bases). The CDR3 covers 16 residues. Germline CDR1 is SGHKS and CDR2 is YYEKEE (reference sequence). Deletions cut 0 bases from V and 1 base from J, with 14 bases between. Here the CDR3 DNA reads TGTGCCAGCAGCTTGGTATGGCAGGGTGGGTCCTACGAGCAGTACTTC. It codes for CASSLVWQGGSYEQYF.

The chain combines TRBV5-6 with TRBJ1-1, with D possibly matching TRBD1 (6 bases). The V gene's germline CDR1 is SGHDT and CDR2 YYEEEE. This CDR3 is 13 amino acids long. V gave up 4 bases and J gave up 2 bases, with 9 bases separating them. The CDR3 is CASSADRNTEAFF. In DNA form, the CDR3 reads TGTGCCAGCAGCGCGGACAGAAACACTGAAGCTTTCTTT.